This T cell receptor (beta chain) came from a study of human T cells and chemical hapten exposure. Germline CDR1 SGHTA, CDR2 FQGTGA. Trimming took 1 base from V and 9 from J, leaving 16 bases between them. This CDR3 is 15 amino acids long. Within the library, unique molecular identifiers were attached to each individual cDNA molecule. TCRdb re-derived calls from the RACE reads in MiXCR, one entry per CDR3 protein. The sample records 150,000 to 200,000 distinct CDR3 sequences, approximately 20% being singletons. Time point in this sample: patch test 1, 2 weeks after DPC sensitization. Treatment: therapeutic diphenylcyclopropenone sensitization with weekly scalp DPC. This clonotype was recorded a few times.

V usage is TRBV7-3 and J usage is TRBJ1-5, with a weak D call TRBD1 (6 bases). The sequenced sample was whole blood, obtained in connection with sensitization to the hapten diphenylcyclopropenone (DPC). This TCR was sampled from a woman aged 50 to 60 with alopecia areata. Some clones in this sample may be carry-over from other donors' samples. CDR3 amino acids: CASSLNGGGMWPQHF. The CDR3 DNA sequence: TGTGCCAGCAGCTTAAATGGGGGCGGGATGTGGCCCCAGCATTTT.